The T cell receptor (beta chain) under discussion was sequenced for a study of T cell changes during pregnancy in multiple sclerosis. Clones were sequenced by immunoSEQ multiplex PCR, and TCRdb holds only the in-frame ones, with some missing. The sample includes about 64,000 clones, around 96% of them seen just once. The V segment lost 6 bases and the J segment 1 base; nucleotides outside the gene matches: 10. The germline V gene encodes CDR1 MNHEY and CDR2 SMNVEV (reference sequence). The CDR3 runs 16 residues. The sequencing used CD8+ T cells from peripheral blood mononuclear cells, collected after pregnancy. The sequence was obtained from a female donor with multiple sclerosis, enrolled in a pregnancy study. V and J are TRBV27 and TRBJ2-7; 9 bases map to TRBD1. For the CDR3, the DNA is TGTGCCAGCAGGCCGGACAGGGGCCCAAGGTCCTACGAGCAGTACTTC. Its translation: CASRPDRGPRSYEQYF.